This entry is about one T cell receptor (beta chain). The antigen remains undetermined. An Oncomine TCR Beta short-read assay was used to sequence the DNA from cultured CD4+ T cells. Using its own MiXCR run on the PCR reads, TCRdb lists one record per CDR3 protein. The sample holds just over 20,000 distinct CDR3 sequences, about three quarters seen once. This specimen belongs to a study of vaccination and CD4 T cells after COVID-19. Study-wide context: Stimulation of the cells used overlapping spike peptide pools from SARS-CoV-2 and from the common cold coronaviruses HCoV-NL63, HCoV-OC43 and HCoV-229E.

V gave up 5 bases and J gave up 9 bases, with 20 bases separating them. The germline gives CDR1 MDHEN, CDR2 SYDVKM. There are 16 residues in the CDR3. Indicated treatment: roughly 10-day PBMC culture with coronavirus spike peptide pools or control peptides (ViraFEST assay). TCR sequencing followed the expansion of antigen-specific T cells with peptide pools in ViraFEST. These CD4+ T cells came from approximately 10-day cultures by negative selection. The rearrangement uses TRBV28 and TRBJ1-6, with TRBD1 as a possible D gene (6 bases). The receptor's source is a human donor who had recovered from COVID-19. Sequencing was carried out using CD4+ T cells from blood, cultured in vitro. In DNA, the CDR3 is TGTGCCAGCAGTCCTTCGACAGGAAGGGCGGCTTCACCCCTCCACTTT. Its translation is CASSPSTGRAASPLHF.